The 20 T cell receptor beta chains reported below all come from one sample, sequenced in a study of cytomegalovirus exposure and HLA in healthy donors. Assay used: immunoSEQ multiplex PCR; TCRdb lists only in-frame clones, some missing. The sample shows roughly 120,000 clones, over 90% of them seen only once. Sample: PBMCs. The receptors originated from a woman between 18 and 29 years old in good health and CMV-seronegative.

V and J are TRBV29-1 and TRBJ1-2; 8 bases are shared with TRBD1. Germline V lookup: CDR1 SQVTM, CDR2 ANQGSEA. With V trimmed by 7 bases and J by 1 base, 5 bases remained unmatched. This CDR3 region has 13 residues. CDR3 sequence (DNA): TGCAGCGATAGGGACAGGAATAACTATGGCTACACCTTC. Translated, it gives CSDRDRNNYGYTF.

The chain uses TRBV6-1 and TRBJ2-3; D uncertain. Germline assignment: CDR1 MNHNS and CDR2 SASEGT. The CDR3 covers 13 residues. V was trimmed by 6 bases and J by 4 bases, leaving 11 bases between them. The CDR3 loop reads CASRTGTADTQYF. The CDR3 DNA follows: TGTGCCAGCAGGACTGGTACGGCAGATACGCAGTATTTT.

This rearrangement joins TRBV4-2 to TRBJ2-5; TRBD2 aligns across 7 bases. Germline V CDR1 and CDR2: LGHNA, YNFKEQ. J was trimmed by 5 bases and V by 0 bases; bases with no gene match: 9. The CDR3 length is 16 residues. The CDR3, as DNA: TGTGCCAGCAGCCAAGAATCGCGGGAGAGGTTGGAGACCCAGTACTTC. This sequence encodes CASSQESRERLETQYF.

This clone appeared a few times. The chain has TRBV7-2 and TRBJ2-7; D gene ambiguous. The germline CDR1 and CDR2 sequences are SGHTA and FQGNSA. With 0 bases removed from V and 1 base from J, the gap between germline ends came to 13 bases. The CDR3 has 16 amino acids. For the CDR3, the DNA is TGTGCCAGCAGCTTAGCAAGTCTCCGACAATCCTACGAGCAGTACTTC. It is translated as CASSLASLRQSYEQYF.

The rearrangement joins TRBV20-1 to TRBJ1-2; perhaps TRBD1 as D (6 bases). The CDR3 runs 11 residues. The ends were cut back, 6 bases at V and 8 bases at J, with 13 bases in the middle. Per germline, CDR1 DFQATT and CDR2 SNEGSKA (reference sequence). The CDR3 region is CSAIRQDGYTF. CDR3 sequence (DNA): TGCAGTGCCATTAGACAGGACGGCTACACCTTC.

The chain joins TRBV7-9 to TRBJ1-3; 9 nucleotides align to TRBD1. With 5 bases clipped from V and 2 bases from J, the junction kept 7 bases outside the gene matches. The CDR3 loop spans 16 amino acids. CDR1 and CDR2 from the germline V gene are SEHNR and FQNEAQ (reference sequence). This chain's CDR3 is CASSNYRGRTGNTIYF. In DNA form, the CDR3 reads TGTGCCAGCAGCAACTACAGGGGGCGCACTGGAAACACCATATATTTT.

The V call is TRBV7-7, the J call TRBJ2-3; the D gene is possibly TRBD2 (5 bases). The CDR3 spans 14 residues. Trimming shortened V by 1 base and J by 5 bases, and 10 bases separated the two germline ends. Germline CDR1 reads SSHAT; CDR2 reads FNYEAQ (reference sequence). This chain's CDR3 is CASSLGGRGDTQYF. The DNA of the CDR3 is TGTGCCAGCAGCTTAGGAGGGCGAGGAGATACGCAGTATTTT.

The rearrangement uses TRBV7-3 and TRBJ2-1, with 10 nucleotides matching TRBD1. Germline loops: CDR1 SGHTA, CDR2 FQGTGA. The CDR3 has 15 residues. V dropped 6 bases and J dropped 4; count of bases not matched to a gene: 6. This chain's CDR3 is CASSPGQGTYNEQFF. CDR3 in DNA: TGTGCCAGCAGTCCGGGACAGGGGACTTACAATGAGCAGTTCTTC.

The chain has TRBV28 and TRBJ2-1; D is uncertain. The V end lost 3 bases, the J end lost 6 bases, and 6 bases lay between the germline ends. This CDR3 is 12 amino acids long. Germline lookup yields CDR1 MDHEN and CDR2 SYDVKM. The chain's CDR3 is CASSFAVNEQFF. The CDR3, as DNA: TGTGCCAGCAGTTTTGCGGTCAATGAGCAGTTCTTC.

The V call is TRBV11-2, the J call TRBJ2-7; D ambiguous. Germline assignment: CDR1 SGHAT and CDR2 FQNNGV. This CDR3 spans 11 amino acids. V was clipped by 5 bases and J by 4 bases, with 6 bases between them. The CDR3 is CASSLAYEQYF. The DNA for the CDR3 is TGTGCCAGCAGCCTGGCTTACGAGCAGTACTTC.

This sequence joins TRBV14 and TRBJ1-4, with 10 bases identical to TRBD1. CDR1 is SGHDN and CDR2 is FVKESK in the germline V gene. With 3 bases clipped from V and 5 bases from J, the junction kept 3 bases outside the gene matches. CDR3 size: 15 residues. The CDR3 spells CASSHRTGGNEKLFF. The CDR3 region has the DNA TGTGCCAGCAGCCACAGGACAGGGGGGAATGAAAAACTGTTTTTT. The full variable domain, with the rest looked up from reference TRBV14 and TRBJ1-4, is EAGVTQFPSHSVIEKGQTVTLRCDPISGHDNLYWYRRVMGKEIKFLLHFVKESKQDESGMPNNRFLAERTGGTYSTLKVQPAELEDSGVYFCASSHRTGGNEKLFFGSGTQLSVL.

CDR3 DNA: TGTGCCAGCAGTTACGAACTAGCGGGGATCGTTACGCAGTATTTT. This gives the protein CASSYELAGIVTQYF. The chain combines TRBV6-5 with TRBJ2-3, with 10 bases aligning to TRBD2. The CDR3 extends over 15 amino acids. In germline, CDR1 is MNHEY, CDR2 SVGAGI. J gave up 8 bases and V 2 bases, and 7 bases lay outside the gene matches.

The V call is TRBV27, the J call TRBJ2-7; no definite D call. V shed 6 bases and J shed 2 bases, with 8 bases lying between them. Germline values: CDR1 MNHEY, CDR2 SMNVEV (reference sequence). The CDR3 spans 12 residues. CDR3 residues: CASSGGPYEQYF. CDR3 bases: TGTGCCAGCAGCGGCGGTCCCTACGAGCAGTACTTC.

The chain employs TRBV2 and TRBJ2-1, with 7 positions matching TRBD2. Germline trimming cut 5 bases from V and 2 bases from J; bases unmatched to any gene: 9. CDR1 is SNHLY and CDR2 is FYNNEI in the germline V gene. This CDR3 is built from 16 residues. The CDR3 protein is CASSPETSVAYNEQFF. In DNA form, the CDR3 reads TGTGCCAGCAGTCCGGAAACTAGCGTGGCCTACAATGAGCAGTTCTTC.

This clone was detected only once. V and J are TRBV6-1 and TRBJ1-2; the match to TRBD1 covers 7 bases. CDR1 is MNHNS and CDR2 is SASEGT in the germline V gene. This CDR3 has 15 residues. V shed 4 bases, J shed 6 bases, and the junction held 11 bases outside the gene matches. The CDR3 DNA is TGTGCCAGCAGTGGACCCCAGGAGGGGGCCGATGGCTACACCTTC. Translating it yields CASSGPQEGADGYTF.

The chain links TRBV7-2 to TRBJ1-2; TRBD1 agrees at 7 bases. Germline-derived CDR1 and CDR2 are SGHTA and FQGNSA. The V and J ends lost 0 bases and 2 bases, in that order; junction bases with no gene match: 9. CDR3 length equals 17 residues. The CDR3, as DNA: TGTGCCAGCAGCTTAGCCGAGTACAGGGGTTTAAACTATGGCTACACCTTC. This encodes CASSLAEYRGLNYGYTF. Full variable domain (outside the CDR3, taken from reference TRBV7-2 and TRBJ1-2): GAGVSQSPSNKVTEKGKDVELRCDPISGHTALYWYRQSLGQGLEFLIYFQGNSAPDKSGLPSDRFSAERTGGSVSTLTIQRTQQEDSAVYLCASSLAEYRGLNYGYTFGSGTRLTVV.

This clone came up once. V usage is TRBV28 and J usage is TRBJ1-2; 9 bases match TRBD1. CDR1 and CDR2 (germline): MDHEN, SYDVKM. This CDR3 has 15 amino acids. The V and J ends lost 6 bases and 4 bases, in that order; junction bases with no gene match: 9. The CDR3 loop reads CASRAQGAFGYGYTF. The CDR3 bases are TGTGCCAGCAGAGCACAGGGGGCGTTCGGCTATGGCTACACCTTC.

This clone was recorded once. The chain recombines TRBV27 with TRBJ2-7; 9 nucleotides agree with TRBD2. The germline gives CDR1 MNHEY, CDR2 SMNVEV (reference sequence). V was pared by 6 bases and J by 6 bases, with 6 bases of the junction left unmatched. This CDR3 has 13 amino acids. CDR3: CASSVAGAGEQYF. The DNA of the CDR3 is TGTGCCAGCAGCGTAGCGGGGGCCGGCGAGCAGTACTTC.

The rearrangement joins TRBV4-1 to TRBJ2-7; D is unresolved. Germline loops: CDR1 MGHRA, CDR2 YSYEKL. There are 13 residues in the CDR3. Deletions cut 0 bases from V and 6 bases from J, with 9 bases between. This CDR3 is CASSQDRFREQYF. The CDR3 DNA sequence: TGCGCCAGCAGCCAAGACAGGTTTCGCGAGCAGTACTTC.

The chain joins TRBV2 to TRBJ2-1; 8 bases fit TRBD2. Germline CDR1 SNHLY, CDR2 FYNNEI. J was trimmed by 6 bases and V by 7 bases; bases with no gene match: 8. The CDR3 runs to 14 residues. Here the CDR3 DNA reads TGTGCCAGCATGAGCACTAGCGGCGGCAATGAGCAGTTCTTC. It encodes CASMSTSGGNEQFF.